This record concerns one T cell receptor beta chain sequence. The antigen remains unidentified. This specimen belongs to a study of cytomegalovirus exposure and HLA in healthy donors. Study-wide points: It emerged from a later analysis that several of the most significant clusters appeared to be linked to common viral pathogens.

The CDR3 has 14 residues. In germline, CDR1 is LNHDA, CDR2 SQIVND (reference sequence). The V end was cut by 0 bases, the J end by 4 bases, with 8 bases between. The PCR made use of 60 Vbeta and 13 Jbeta primers. Libraries were prepared by immunoSEQ multiplex PCR; TCRdb keeps only in-frame clonotypes and omits some of them. The repertoire includes some 100,000 clones, 65% to 90% of them detected once, and more than 0.95% sits in the top ten. This TCR was recovered from a woman aged 18-29 years in good health and CMV-seronegative. Specimen: PBMCs. The V gene is TRBV19, the J gene TRBJ2-3, with D hard to call. The CDR3 loop is CASSIDQLADTQYF. CDR3 bases: TGTGCCAGTAGTATAGATCAACTGGCAGATACGCAGTATTTT. Filled out from reference TRBV19 and TRBJ2-3, the complete variable domain reads DGGITQSPKYLFRKEGQNVTLSCEQNLNHDAMYWYRQDPGQGLRLIYYSQIVNDFQKGDIAEGYSVSREKKESFPLTVTSAQKNPTAFYLCASSIDQLADTQYFGPGTRLTVL.